This TCR beta chain came from a study of blood T cell repertoires in COVID-19. Overall study context: COVID-19 samples from acute and convalescent phases originated in the United States, Italy and Spain. Sources were T cells, B-cell-depleted T cells, or PBMCs; the material itself was cDNA or gDNA.

The CDR3 loop spans 17 amino acids. CDR1 SGHDN and CDR2 FVKESK come from the germline V gene. V gave up 3 bases and J gave up 2 bases; unmatched junction bases: 8. In the source study's methods: It was from reference gene primer amplification that nucleated cell counts were estimated. TCRdb's copy holds only in-frame clones and misses some; the assay was immunoSEQ multiplex PCR. That table furnishes V, J and clone size, whereas the DNA furnished D and trimming. The sample lists about 380,000 clones, more than 70% occurring once. Sequenced input: peripheral blood. The sequence came from a man in his forties or fifties with acute or convalescent COVID-19. The genes are TRBV14 and TRBJ2-3; 10 bases are shared with TRBD2. CDR3 sequence reads: CASSHSLAGADTDTQYF. The DNA for the CDR3 is TGTGCCAGCAGCCACTCTCTAGCGGGGGCCGACACAGATACGCAGTATTTT.